This T cell receptor beta chain came from a study of PD-L1 blockade in urothelial cancer. Study-wide context: Analysis of the blood was performed 3 weeks (second dose) and 6 weeks after treatment start.

A word on this clone: Its cognate antigen is unknown.

PCRs were each spiked with synthetic TCR analog templates. The repertoire was sequenced with immunoSEQ multiplex PCR; TCRdb's copy has only in-frame clones and lacks some. The sample comprises about 52,000 clones, 84% of which are singletons, and 1% to 1.5% rests with the top ten. Overall study findings and caveats: Lower than median blood TCR clonality before treatment predicted better survival.

As to time point: pretreatment peripheral blood. Trimming removed 3 bases at V and 2 bases at J, with 9 bases between. The CDR3 contains 14 residues. The germline gives CDR1 SGDLS, CDR2 YYNGEE. The V and J genes are TRBV9 and TRBJ2-1; D perhaps matches TRBD1 (5 bases). This clonotype originated in a man over 45 with urothelial cancer. The sequencing used PBMCs, collected around atezolizumab (anti-PD-L1) treatment. The CDR3 is CASSEGLAYNEQFF. Here the CDR3 DNA reads TGTGCCAGCAGCGAGGGGCTAGCCTACAATGAGCAGTTCTTC.